This is a list of T cell receptor beta chains from one sample in a study of monozygotic twins with inflammatory bowel disease. TCRdb reanalyzed the 5' RACE reads, giving one entry per CDR3 protein sequence and no DNA. The sample table sets out more than 350,000 distinct CDR3 sequences. The sequencing sample was made of blood. The source is a human donor with ulcerative colitis or Crohn's disease, or a healthy co-twin of an affected twin (not recorded which). Each CDR3 is given with its conserved first and last residue.

v_gene	j_gene	CDR3aa
TRBV29-1	TRBJ2-7	CSVEEGQSYEQYF
TRBV18	TRBJ1-1	CASSSRVEGTEAFF
TRBV10-3	TRBJ2-1	CAISPGQGGDGEQFF
TRBV15	TRBJ1-2	CSTSRGDGNYGYTF
TRBV6-6	TRBJ1-1	CASSQDVTEAFF
TRBV2	TRBJ1-2	CASRRQGYGYTF
TRBV11-1	TRBJ2-2	CASSEFTGELFF
TRBV3-1	TRBJ2-1	CASSQAGMVYNEQFF
TRBV24-1	TRBJ2-2	CATSVPGTGELFF
TRBV29-1	TRBJ2-7	CSVEVQRQGAMWEQYF
TRBV10-3	TRBJ1-2	CAIDRGNYGYTF
TRBV19	TRBJ2-1	CATDQVGGNEQFF
TRBV4-1	TRBJ2-7	CASSQAWTAGGHEQYF
TRBV10-3	TRBJ2-1	CAISERSGTSYNEQFF
TRBV3-1	TRBJ2-2	CASSRRDSGNTGELFF
TRBV29-1	TRBJ2-1	CSVEIPPFKTRYNEQFF
TRBV29-1	TRBJ1-1	CSVVGETTNTEAFF
TRBV18	TRBJ1-2	CASSPSAGTAYGYTF
TRBV6-1	TRBJ1-6	CASRRLPSSYNSPLHF
TRBV3-1	TRBJ1-1	CASRHYRDTEAFF
TRBV2	TRBJ2-2	CASRVPGRTGELFF
TRBV6-5	TRBJ1-2	CASSSPEDYGYTF
TRBV24-1	TRBJ2-1	CATSVTGLAGVSYNEQFF
TRBV20-1	TRBJ2-2	CSARATSATGELFF
TRBV15	TRBJ2-5	CATSPPLGGWETQYF
TRBV5-6	TRBJ1-1	CASSPELNTEAFF
TRBV3-1	TRBJ2-2	CASSQDHRPLAGLGLSTGELFF
TRBV6-5	TRBJ2-5	CASSYRGLAGETQYF
TRBV7-2	TRBJ1-2	CASTPARSYGYTF
TRBV7-3	TRBJ2-2	CASSLMGDGVNTGELFF
TRBV7-2	TRBJ2-5	CASTQDGGETQYF
TRBV6-2/TRBV6-3	TRBJ1-5	CASSPGFRERSNQPQHF